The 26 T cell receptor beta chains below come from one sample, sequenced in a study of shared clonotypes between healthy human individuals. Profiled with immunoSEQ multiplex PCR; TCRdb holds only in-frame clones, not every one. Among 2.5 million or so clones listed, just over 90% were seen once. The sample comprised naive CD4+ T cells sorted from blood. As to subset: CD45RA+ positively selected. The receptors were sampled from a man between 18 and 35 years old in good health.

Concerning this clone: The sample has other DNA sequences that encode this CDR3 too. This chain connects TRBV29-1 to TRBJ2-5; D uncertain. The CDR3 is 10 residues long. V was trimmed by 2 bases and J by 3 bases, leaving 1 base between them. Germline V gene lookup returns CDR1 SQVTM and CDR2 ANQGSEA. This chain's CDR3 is CSVEKETQYF. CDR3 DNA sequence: TGCAGCGTTGAAAAAGAGACCCAGTACTTC.

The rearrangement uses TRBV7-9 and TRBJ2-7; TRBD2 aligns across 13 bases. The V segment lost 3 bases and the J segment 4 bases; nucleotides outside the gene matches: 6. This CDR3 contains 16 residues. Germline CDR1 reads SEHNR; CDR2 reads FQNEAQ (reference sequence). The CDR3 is CASSFHGLAGAYEQYF. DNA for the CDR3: TGTGCCAGCAGCTTTCATGGACTAGCGGGGGCTTACGAGCAGTACTTC.

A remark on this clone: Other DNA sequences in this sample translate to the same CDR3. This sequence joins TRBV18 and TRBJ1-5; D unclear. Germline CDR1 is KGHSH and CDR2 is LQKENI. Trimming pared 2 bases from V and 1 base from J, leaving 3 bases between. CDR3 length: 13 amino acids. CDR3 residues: CASSPTSNQPQHF. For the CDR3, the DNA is TGTGCCAGCTCACCAACAAGCAATCAGCCCCAGCATTTT.

The CDR3: CASRPTGSSSYEQYF. CDR3 DNA: TGTGCCAGCAGACCAACCGGGTCCAGCTCCTACGAGCAGTACTTC. The chain joins TRBV28 to TRBJ2-7; no firm D call. Germline CDR1 and CDR2: MDHEN and SYDVKM. The CDR3 sequence is 15 residues long. Trimming removed 6 bases from V and 0 bases from J, with 15 bases in between.

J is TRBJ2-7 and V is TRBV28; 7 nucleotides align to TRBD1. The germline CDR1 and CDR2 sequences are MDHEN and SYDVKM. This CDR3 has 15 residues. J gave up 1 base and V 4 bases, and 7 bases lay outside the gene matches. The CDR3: CASSSFRDRSYEQYF. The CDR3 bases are TGTGCCAGCAGTTCCTTCCGGGACAGATCCTACGAGCAGTACTTC.

This CDR3 is CASSPPNTGELFF. The CDR3 DNA sequence: TGTGCCAGCAGCCCTCCGAACACCGGGGAGCTGTTTTTT. The rearrangement joins TRBV6-4 to TRBJ2-2; no reliable D call. Germline loops: CDR1 MRHNA, CDR2 SNTAGT. Trimming took off 6 bases at V and 0 bases at J, with 5 bases between the two ends. The CDR3 extends over 13 amino acids.

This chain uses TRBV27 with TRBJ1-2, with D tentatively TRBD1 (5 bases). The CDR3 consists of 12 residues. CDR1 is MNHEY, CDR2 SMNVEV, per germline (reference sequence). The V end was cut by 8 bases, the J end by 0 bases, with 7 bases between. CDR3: CASLGPNYGYTF. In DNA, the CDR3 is TGTGCCAGCCTGGGACCTAACTATGGCTACACCTTC.

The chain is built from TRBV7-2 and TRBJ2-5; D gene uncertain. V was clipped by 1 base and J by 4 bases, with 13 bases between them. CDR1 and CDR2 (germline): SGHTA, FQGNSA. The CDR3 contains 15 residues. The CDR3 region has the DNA TGTGCCAGCAGCTTAGTAACCAGGCCCCCAGAGACCCAGTACTTC. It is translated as CASSLVTRPPETQYF.

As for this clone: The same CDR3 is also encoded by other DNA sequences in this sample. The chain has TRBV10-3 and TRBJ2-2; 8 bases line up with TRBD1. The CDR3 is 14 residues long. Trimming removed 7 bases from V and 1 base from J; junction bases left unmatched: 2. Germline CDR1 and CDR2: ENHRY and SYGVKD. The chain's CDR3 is CAITGQGNTGELFF. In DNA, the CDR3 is TGTGCCATCACCGGACAGGGGAACACCGGGGAGCTGTTTTTT.

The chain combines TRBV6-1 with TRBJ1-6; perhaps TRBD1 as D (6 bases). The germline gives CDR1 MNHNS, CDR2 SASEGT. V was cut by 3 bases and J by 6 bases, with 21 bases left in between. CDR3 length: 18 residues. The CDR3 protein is CASSDKGPGAHLNSPLHF. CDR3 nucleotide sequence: TGTGCCAGCAGTGACAAGGGCCCAGGGGCCCACCTTAATTCACCCCTCCACTTT.

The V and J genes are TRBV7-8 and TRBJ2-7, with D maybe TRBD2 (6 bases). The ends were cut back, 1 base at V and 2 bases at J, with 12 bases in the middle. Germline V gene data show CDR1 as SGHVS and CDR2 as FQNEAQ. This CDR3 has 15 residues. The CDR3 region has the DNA TGTGCCAGCAGCTTAGAGTTGGGGGGACCCTACGAGCAGTACTTC. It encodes CASSLELGGPYEQYF.

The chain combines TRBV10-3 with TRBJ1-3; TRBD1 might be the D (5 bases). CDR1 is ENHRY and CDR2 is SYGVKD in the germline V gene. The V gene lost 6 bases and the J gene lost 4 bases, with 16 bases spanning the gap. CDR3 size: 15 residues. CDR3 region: CAISPGGELGNTIYF. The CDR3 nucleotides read TGTGCCATCAGCCCGGGGGGGGAACTCGGAAACACCATATATTTT.

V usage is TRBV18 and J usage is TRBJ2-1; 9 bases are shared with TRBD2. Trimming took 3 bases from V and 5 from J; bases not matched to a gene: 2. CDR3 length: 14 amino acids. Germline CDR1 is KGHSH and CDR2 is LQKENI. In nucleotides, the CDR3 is TGTGCCAGCTCACCTAGCGGGAGAGACAATGAGCAGTTCTTC. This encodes CASSPSGRDNEQFF.

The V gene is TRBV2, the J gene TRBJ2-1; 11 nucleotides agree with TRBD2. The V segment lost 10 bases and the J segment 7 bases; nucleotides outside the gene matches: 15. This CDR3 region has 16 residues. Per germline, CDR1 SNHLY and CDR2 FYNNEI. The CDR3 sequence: CANRRGSGGAGNEQFF. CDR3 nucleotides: TGTGCCAACCGAAGGGGTAGCGGGGGGGCTGGTAATGAGCAGTTCTTC.

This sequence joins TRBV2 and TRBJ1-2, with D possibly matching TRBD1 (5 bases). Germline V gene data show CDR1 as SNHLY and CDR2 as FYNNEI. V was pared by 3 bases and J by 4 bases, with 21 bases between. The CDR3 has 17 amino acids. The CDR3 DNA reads TGTGCCAGCAGTGATAACAGGCCGCCTGCCGGGATCTATGGCTACACCTTC. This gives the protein CASSDNRPPAGIYGYTF.

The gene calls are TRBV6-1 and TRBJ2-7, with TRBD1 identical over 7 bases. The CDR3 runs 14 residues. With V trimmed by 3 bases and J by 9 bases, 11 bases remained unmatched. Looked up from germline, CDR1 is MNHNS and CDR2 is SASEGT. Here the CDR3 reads CASSDQAGTVGQYF. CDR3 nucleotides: TGTGCCAGCAGTGATCAGGCCGGGACAGTCGGGCAGTACTTC.

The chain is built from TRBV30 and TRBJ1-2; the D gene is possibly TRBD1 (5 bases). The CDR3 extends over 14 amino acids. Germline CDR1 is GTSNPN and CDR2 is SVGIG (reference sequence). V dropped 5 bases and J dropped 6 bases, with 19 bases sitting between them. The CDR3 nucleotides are TGTGCCTGGGACCGGAGTCAGGGATACGATGGCTACACCTTC. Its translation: CAWDRSQGYDGYTF.

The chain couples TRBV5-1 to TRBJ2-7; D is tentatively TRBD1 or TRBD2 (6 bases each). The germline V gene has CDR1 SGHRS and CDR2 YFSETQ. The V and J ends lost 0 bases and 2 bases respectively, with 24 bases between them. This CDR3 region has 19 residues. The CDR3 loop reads CASSLEGGFSRRKPYEQYF. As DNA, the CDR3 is TGCGCCAGCAGCTTGGAGGGGGGCTTCTCCAGGAGGAAGCCCTACGAGCAGTACTTC.

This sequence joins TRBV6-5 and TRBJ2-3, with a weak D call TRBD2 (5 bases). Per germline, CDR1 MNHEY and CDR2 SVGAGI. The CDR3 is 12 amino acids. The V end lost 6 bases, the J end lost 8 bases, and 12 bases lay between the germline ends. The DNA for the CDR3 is TGTGCCAGCAGAAGCGCGGGCGGTACGCAGTATTTT. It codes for CASRSAGGTQYF.

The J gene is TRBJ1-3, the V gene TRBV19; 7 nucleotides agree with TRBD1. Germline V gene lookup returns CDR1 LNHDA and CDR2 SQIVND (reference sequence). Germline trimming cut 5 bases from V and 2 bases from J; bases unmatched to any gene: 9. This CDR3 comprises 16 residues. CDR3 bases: TGTGCCAGTAGTCCGACAGGGCTGGGGACTGGAAACACCATATATTTT. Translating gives CASSPTGLGTGNTIYF.

The CDR3 DNA follows: TGTGCCAGCAGTCTACAGGGGGCGAAAGGGTCCTACAATGAGCAGTTCTTC. Its translation is CASSLQGAKGSYNEQFF. The J gene is TRBJ2-1, the V gene TRBV27, with 9 bases matching TRBD1. V was clipped by 5 bases and J by 1 base; unmatched bases: 9. This CDR3 is built from 17 residues. Germline lookup yields CDR1 MNHEY and CDR2 SMNVEV (reference sequence).

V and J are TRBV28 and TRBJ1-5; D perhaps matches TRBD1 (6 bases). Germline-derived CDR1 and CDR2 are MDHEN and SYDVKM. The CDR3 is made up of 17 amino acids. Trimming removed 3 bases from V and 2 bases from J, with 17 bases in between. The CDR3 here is CASSLPLGGAGNQPQHF. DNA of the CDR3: TGTGCCAGCAGTTTGCCCCTCGGGGGGGCGGGCAATCAGCCCCAGCATTTT.

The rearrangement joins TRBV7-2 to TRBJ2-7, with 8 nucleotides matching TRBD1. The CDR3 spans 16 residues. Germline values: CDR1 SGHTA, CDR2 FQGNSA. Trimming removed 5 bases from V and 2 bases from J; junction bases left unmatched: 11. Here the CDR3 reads CASSTLAGQAAYEQYF. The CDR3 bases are TGTGCCAGCAGCACCCTTGCGGGACAGGCGGCCTACGAGCAGTACTTC.

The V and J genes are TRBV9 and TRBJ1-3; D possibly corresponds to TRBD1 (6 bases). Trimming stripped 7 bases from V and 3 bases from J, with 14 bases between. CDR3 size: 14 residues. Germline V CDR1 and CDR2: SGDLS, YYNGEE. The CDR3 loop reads CASADSSGGNTIYF. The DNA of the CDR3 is TGTGCCAGCGCGGACAGCTCCGGTGGAAACACCATATATTTT.

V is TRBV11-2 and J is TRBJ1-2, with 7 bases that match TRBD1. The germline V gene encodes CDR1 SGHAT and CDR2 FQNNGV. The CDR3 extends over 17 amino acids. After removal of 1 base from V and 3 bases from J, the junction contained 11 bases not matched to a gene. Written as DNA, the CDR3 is TGTGCCAGCAGCTTAGCAAGTCTGAACAGGGGTGACTATGGCTACACCTTC. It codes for CASSLASLNRGDYGYTF.

The CDR3 is CASSRDSTTEAFF. In DNA, the CDR3 is TGTGCCAGCAGTCGAGACAGTACCACTGAAGCTTTCTTT. V gene TRBV6-5 combines with J gene TRBJ1-1; weak D call: TRBD1 (5 bases). Germline CDR1 reads MNHEY; CDR2 reads SVGAGI. Trimming pared 5 bases from V and 4 bases from J, leaving 11 bases between. This CDR3 has 13 residues.